This is a list of T cell receptor beta chains from one sample in a study of STAT5B mutations in CD4+ large granular lymphocyte leukemia. This table comes from immunoSEQ multiplex PCR, and its TCRdb copy is limited to in-frame clones, with some not included. The data contain roughly 48,000 clones, roughly 70% of them singletons. Sequencing was carried out using CD4+ T cells from blood buffy coats. The origin of the receptors is a human donor in good health. Each CDR3 is given with its conserved first and last residue. D genes are given only for firm matches. Clone size is shown for a subset of rows, as once, few, many or a class of expanded clone.

j_call d_call clone_size v_call cdr3_nt cdr3_aa
TRBJ1-6 - - TRBV5-5 TGTGCCAGCAGAGAGGACGGGAGTAATTCACCCCTCCACTTT CASREDGSNSPLHF
TRBJ2-6 - - TRBV9 TGTGCCAGCAGCTTGACCGGGATCCTAAGCTCTGGGGCCAACGTCCTGACTTTC CASSLTGILSSGANVLTF
TRBJ1-5 TRBD1 few TRBV28 TGTGCCAGCAGTTACTTAACAGGGGCGGGGGGTCAGCCCCAGCATTTT CASSYLTGAGGQPQHF
TRBJ2-7 - - TRBV6-5 TGTGCCAGCAGTTACGGAGCAGGGACCTACGAGCAGTACTTC CASSYGAGTYEQYF
TRBJ1-1 TRBD1 - TRBV10-3 TGTGCCATCAGTGAATGGGGGGACAGGGACCTGGCTTTCTTT CAISEWGDRDLAFF
TRBJ1-2 - - TRBV5-1 TGCGCCAGCGGGACGGACTCTAACTATGGCTACACCTTC CASGTDSNYGYTF
TRBJ1-4 - - TRBV10-3 TGTGCCATCAGTGAGGGGCAATATGAAAAACTGTTTTTT CAISEGQYEKLFF
TRBJ2-5 - few TRBV30 TGTGCCTGGAGTGGAACCAGAGGGGAGACCCAGTACTTC CAWSGTRGETQYF
TRBJ2-1 TRBD2 - TRBV10-2 TGCGCCAGCAGTGAGTTAGCGGGGGTAGAGGATGAGCAGTTCTTC CASSELAGVEDEQFF
TRBJ1-5 - once TRBV5-1 TGCGCCAGCAGCCCTCAGGGGTTGGGGAGCAATCAGCCCCAGCATTTT CASSPQGLGSNQPQHF
TRBJ1-2 TRBD1 few TRBV6-6 TGTGCCAGCAGTTACCCTACAGGGGGCAATGGCTACACCTTC CASSYPTGGNGYTF
TRBJ1-2 - - TRBV5-6 TGTGCCAGCAGGTCACAGGGTTCCAACTATGGCTACACCTTC CASRSQGSNYGYTF
TRBJ2-3 - once TRBV9 TGTGCCAGCAGCGTAGCTACGGGGTTACGCACAGATACGCAGTATTTT CASSVATGLRTDTQYF
TRBJ1-6 TRBD1 - TRBV6-1 TGTGCCAGCCTGAAGGACAGGGGGTTTTCACCCCTCCACTTT CASLKDRGFSPLHF
TRBJ1-2 - - TRBV29-1 TGCAGCGCCAAGTCAGGGCACCTCTATGGCTACACCTTC CSAKSGHLYGYTF
TRBJ2-3 - once TRBV5-1 TGCGCCAGCAGTACCCGACTAGTATCGGATACAGATACGCAGTATTTT CASSTRLVSDTDTQYF
TRBJ2-3 - - TRBV18 TGTGCCAGCTCACCGAGAGGGGGGACAGATACGCAGTATTTT CASSPRGGTDTQYF
TRBJ2-3 - - TRBV18 TGTGCCAGCTCACCACGGAGGGAAGATACGCAGTATTTT CASSPRREDTQYF
TRBJ1-5 TRBD1 - TRBV28 TGTGCCAGCAGTCCCCAGGGGGTGAGGCAGCCCCAGCATTTT CASSPQGVRQPQHF
TRBJ2-5 TRBD2 few TRBV7-9 TGTGCCAGCAGCGGACTAGCGGGTGGGCAGACCCAGTACTTC CASSGLAGGQTQYF
TRBJ1-4 - - TRBV18 TGTGCCAGCTCACCCGGGAATGAAAAACTGTTTTTT CASSPGNEKLFF
TRBJ1-1 TRBD1 - TRBV9 TGTGCCAGCAGTGCACAGGGGATGGGGAACACTGAAGCTTTCTTT CASSAQGMGNTEAFF
TRBJ1-4 - few TRBV28 TGTGCCAGCAGTTTAGGAGTTGCAACTAATGAAAAACTGTTTTTT CASSLGVATNEKLFF
TRBJ1-2 - - TRBV28 TGTGCCAGCAGTTTAAGCCTCTCCTATGGCTACACCTTC CASSLSLSYGYTF
TRBJ2-7 - - TRBV29-1 TGCAGCGTTGAAGAGGGGTTGGGGACCTACGAGCAGTACTTC CSVEEGLGTYEQYF
TRBJ2-3 - - TRBV9 TGTGCCAGCGTGGGGAGCACAGATACGCAGTATTTT CASVGSTDTQYF
TRBJ1-1 - - TRBV7-9 TGTGCCAGCAGCTCCCAAGGAAACACTGAAGCTTTCTTT CASSSQGNTEAFF
TRBJ2-5 TRBD1 - TRBV18 TGTGCCAGCTCACCACAGGGGGCCCTCCAAGAGACCCAGTACTTC CASSPQGALQETQYF
TRBJ1-2 TRBD1 - TRBV5-3 TGTGCCAGAAGCGGCCGATACAGGGGGCGTGAATATGGCTACACCTTC CARSGRYRGREYGYTF
TRBJ1-5 TRBD1 - TRBV28 TGTGCCAGCACCCTGGGACAGGGGGCGGGACAGCCCCAGCATTTT CASTLGQGAGQPQHF
TRBJ1-4 - few TRBV28 TGTGCCAGCAGTGAGCACGCGGACCGGGCTGAAAAACTGTTTTTT CASSEHADRAEKLFF
TRBJ2-3 - - TRBV6-5 TGTGCCAGCAAGGCGGGGTCGACCCAGATAACGCAGTATTTT CASKAGSTQITQYF
TRBJ2-3 - - TRBV15 TGTGCCACCAGCAGAGGGACAGTGGGAGGTACAGATACGCAGTATTTT CATSRGTVGGTDTQYF
TRBJ1-2 - - TRBV6-4 TGTGCCAGCAGTGAGTCGGCCGGGCAGTATAGCTACACCTTC CASSESAGQYSYTF
TRBJ1-1 - - TRBV7-9 TGTGCCAGCAGCAATCAGAAGAACACTGAAGCTTTCTTT CASSNQKNTEAFF
TRBJ2-7 - - TRBV18 TGTGCCAGCTCACCACCGGGGGGAGTGAACGAGCAGTACTTC CASSPPGGVNEQYF
TRBJ2-2 - - TRBV19 TGTGCCAGTAGTCCGCAAATTATCACCGGGGAGCTGTTTTTT CASSPQIITGELFF
TRBJ1-1 TRBD1 - TRBV5-1 TGCGCCAGCAGCCCCGGGACAGGGGGCTCTGAAGCTTTCTTT CASSPGTGGSEAFF
TRBJ1-5 - - TRBV5-6 TGTGCCAGCAGCTTGTCGTCGGGAGAGCATCAGCCCCAGCATTTT CASSLSSGEHQPQHF